These 8 T cell receptor beta chains share one sample of origin, sequenced in a study of blood T cell repertoires in COVID-19 (dated by TCRdb to about 2020). The method was the immunoSEQ multiplex PCR assay. TCRdb mirrors the immuneACCESS table, restricted to in-frame sequences. Some clones are absent from its copies; in checked studies, under half trace to an unresolved V gene, and the reason for the others is unknown. In this sample the table shows about 64,000 clones, approximately 85% of which occur a single time. In total, the top ten clones hold roughly 12% of the sample. The sequenced material came from peripheral blood. The receptors originated from a human donor in a cohort sampled during active COVID-19.

The chain has TRBV5-1 and TRBJ2-7; 9 nucleotides agree with TRBD1. Per the germline V gene, CDR1 is SGHRS and CDR2 is YFSETQ. The junction had 10 bases not matched to a gene; V was cut back by 2 bases and J by 4 bases. The CDR3 runs 16 residues. In DNA form, the CDR3 reads TGCGCCAGCAGCTTATACCCCCCGGGACAGGGATACGAGCAGTACTTC. Translation gives CASSLYPPGQGYEQYF.

The genes are TRBV3-1 (or the pseudogene TRBV3-2) and TRBJ2-4; 15 nucleotides agree with TRBD2. Trimming cost V 2 bases and J 12 bases; bases outside gene matches: 2. The germline V gene encodes CDR1 LGHDT and CDR2 YNNKEL (reference sequence). CDR3 length equals 14 residues. CDR3 coding DNA: TGTGCCAGCAGCCAAAGGACTAGCGGGGGGGATCAGTACTTC. Translating it yields CASSQRTSGGDQYF.

This rearrangement joins TRBV7-8 to TRBJ1-3; D is perhaps TRBD1 (5 bases). CDR1 SGHVS and CDR2 FQNEAQ come from the germline V gene. This CDR3 has 15 residues. V was shortened by 5 bases and J by 0 bases, with 11 bases between the two germline ends. Here the CDR3 DNA reads TGTGCCAGCAGCGCCGACAGATACTCTGGAAACACCATATATTTT. It is translated as CASSADRYSGNTIYF.

V is TRBV10-2 and J is TRBJ1-2; D possibly corresponds to TRBD1 (5 bases). CDR3 length: 12 residues. CDR1 WSHSY and CDR2 SAAADI come from the germline V gene. V was shortened by 6 bases and J by 8 bases, with 13 bases between the two germline ends. In DNA, the CDR3 is TGCGCCAGCAGCCCGGGGGATAGGGGCTACACCTTC. As protein: CASSPGDRGYTF.

This clone was observed a single time. V is TRBV5-6 and J is TRBJ2-3; 13 bases match TRBD2. Looked up from germline, CDR1 is SGHDT and CDR2 is YYEEEE. This CDR3 contains 17 residues. V was pared by 1 base and J by 1 base, with 3 bases of the junction left unmatched. The CDR3 loop reads CASSLIGTSGGTDTQYF. DNA of the CDR3: TGTGCCAGCAGCTTGATAGGGACTAGCGGGGGCACAGATACGCAGTATTTT.

This clone was seen only once. This chain connects TRBV30 to TRBJ1-5; TRBD1 matches at 7 bases. V lost 3 bases to trimming and J lost 4 bases; unmatched junction nucleotides: 3. Germline CDR1 is GTSNPN and CDR2 is SVGIG (reference sequence). The CDR3 loop spans 13 amino acids. The CDR3 loop is CAWSPGGNQPQHF. The CDR3 region has the DNA TGTGCCTGGAGCCCAGGGGGTAATCAGCCCCAGCATTTT.

The gene calls are TRBV5-1 and TRBJ1-1, with D possibly TRBD1 on 5 matching bases. V lost 0 bases, J lost 3 bases, and 12 bases lay in between. The CDR3 extends over 15 amino acids. Germline V gene data show CDR1 as SGHRS and CDR2 as YFSETQ. The CDR3 loop is CASSLVGRVDTEAFF. The CDR3 DNA reads as TGCGCCAGCAGCTTGGTGGGCAGGGTCGACACTGAAGCTTTCTTT.

CDR3 nucleotide sequence: TGTGCCAGCAGCTTTAACGCCGGGACAAGCCAAGCTTTCTTT. Its protein product is CASSFNAGTSQAFF. The J gene is TRBJ1-1, the V gene TRBV13, with a weak D call TRBD1 (6 bases). There are 14 residues in the CDR3. The germline V and J ends were trimmed by 3 bases and 9 bases, with 17 bases remaining between them. From germline, CDR1 is PRHDT and CDR2 FYEKMQ (reference sequence).